The subject of this entry is one T cell receptor (beta chain). Unique molecular identifiers featured in how the TCRbeta library was prepared. TCRdb re-called the PCR reads through MiXCR, storing one row per CDR3 protein. The sample has under 750,000 distinct CDR3 sequences; roughly 24% are singletons. This sample was included in a study of T-cell reconstitution after alpha-beta-depleted transplantation in children. Germline CDR1 and CDR2: DFQATT and SNEGSKA (reference sequence). The ends lost 2 bases at V and 10 bases at J; junction bases unmatched: 13. This CDR3 region has 17 residues. The TCR originated in a boy under two years old who had a stem cell transplant for acute myeloid leukemia, so the T cells may come from the graft donor. This sample comprised PBMCs, mostly from graft donor cells, obtained 360 days after TCRalphabeta/CD19-depleted stem cell transplant. V gene TRBV20-1 combines with J gene TRBJ2-2; 13 nucleotides match TRBD2. CDR3 sequence reads: CSARLRLAGGREKELFF. CDR3 sequence (DNA): TGCAGTGCTAGACTACGACTAGCGGGGGGACGTGAAAAGGAGCTGTTTTTT.